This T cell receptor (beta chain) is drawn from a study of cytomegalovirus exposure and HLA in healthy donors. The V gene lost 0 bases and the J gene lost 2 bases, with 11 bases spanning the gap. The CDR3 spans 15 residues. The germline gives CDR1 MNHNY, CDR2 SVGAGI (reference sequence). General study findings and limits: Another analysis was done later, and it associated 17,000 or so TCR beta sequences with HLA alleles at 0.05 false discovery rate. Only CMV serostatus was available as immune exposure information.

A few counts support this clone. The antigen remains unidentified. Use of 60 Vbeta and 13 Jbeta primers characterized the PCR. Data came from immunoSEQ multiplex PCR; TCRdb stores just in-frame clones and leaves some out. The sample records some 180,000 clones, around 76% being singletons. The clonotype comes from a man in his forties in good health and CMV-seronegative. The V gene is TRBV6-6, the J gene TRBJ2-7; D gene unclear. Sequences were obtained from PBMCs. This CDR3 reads CASSYSNPLTYEQYF. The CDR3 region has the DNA TGTGCCAGCAGTTACTCGAATCCGCTAACCTACGAGCAGTACTTC.